This T cell receptor beta chain is from a study of Graves' ophthalmopathy and Graves' hyperthyroidism. Diagnoses were established from clinical symptoms, serum thyroxine, TRAb, thyroid ultrasound and orbital computed tomography. Amplified TCR beta CDR3 regions were obtained using RNA transcripts as template. Amplification began with first-round RT-PCR using HTBI primers, then second-round multiplex PCR was performed. One entry per CDR3 protein results from TCRdb running MiXCR on the multiplex PCR reads. The sample lists roughly 480,000 distinct CDR3 sequences; roughly an eighth were seen once. This CDR3 is 14 amino acids long. The germline V gene encodes CDR1 SGHVS and CDR2 FNYEAQ. V shed 5 bases, J shed 5 bases, and the junction held 7 bases outside the gene matches. This clonotype came up many times.

The receptor comes from a woman in her thirties with Graves' ophthalmopathy. V and J are TRBV7-6 and TRBJ2-7; 9 bases match TRBD1. The sequenced sample consisted of blood. CDR3 nucleotides: TGTGCCAGCAGCCCGCGGGACAGGGCCCACGAGCAGTACTTC. Translated: CASSPRDRAHEQYF. Looking up the rest from reference TRBV7-6 and TRBJ2-7 gives the full variable domain: GAGVSQSPRYKVTKRGQDVALRCDPISGHVSLYWYRQALGQGPEFLTYFNYEAQQDKSGLPNDRFSAERPEGSISTLTIQRTEQRDSAMYRCASSPRDRAHEQYFGPGTRLTVT.